This T cell receptor beta chain is from a study of blood T cell repertoires in COVID-19. Whole-study context: Both acute and convalescent COVID-19 samples were obtained from the United States, Italy and Spain. PBMCs, B-cell-depleted T cells, or T cells were the source of the cDNA or gDNA that made up the material.

Cohort assignment relied on participant-reported clinical history. Clones were sequenced by immunoSEQ multiplex PCR, and TCRdb holds only the in-frame ones, with some missing. The table records hundreds of thousands of clones, roughly nine tenths of them present only once. This CDR3 is 13 amino acids long. Germline CDR1 and CDR2: SGHTA and FQGTGA. V was pared by 4 bases and J by 4 bases, with 10 bases between. The source of this sequence is a woman aged 40 to 50 who had recovered from COVID-19. This rearrangement joins TRBV7-3 to TRBJ1-1; D may be TRBD1 (6 bases). Sequencing was done on a sample of PBMCs or T cells enriched from blood (not recorded which). The CDR3 DNA reads as TGTGCCAGCAGCTCCCAAGGGGGCACTGAAGCTTTCTTT. This translates into CASSSQGGTEAFF.